Listed below are T cell receptor beta chains from one sample, sequenced in a study of cytomegalovirus exposure and HLA in healthy donors. Repertoires were generated with immunoSEQ multiplex PCR, while TCRdb's copy carries only in-frame clones and drops some. The sample includes 150,000 or so clones, 89% of them seen just once. The sample was PBMCs. All receptors derive from a woman aged 18-35 years in good health and CMV-seronegative. Both conserved end residues are part of each CDR3. Fields, in order: CDR3 DNA, CDR3 protein, V gene, D gene, clone size, J gene. A D gene is named only where the DNA matches it firmly. Clone size is stated in some rows and not others, as once, few, many or a class when expanded.

cdr3_nt: TGTGCCAGCAGCGTAGGCACAAGCGGGGGTAACCTAAATGAGCAGTTCTTC
cdr3_aa: CASSVGTSGGNLNEQFF
v_call: TRBV9
d_call: TRBD2
clone_size: NA
j_call: TRBJ2-1

cdr3_nt: TGTGCCACCAGCGAGAGAGATGGGTCAGGGTCACCCCTCCACTTT
cdr3_aa: CATSERDGSGSPLHF
v_call: TRBV15
d_call: NA
clone_size: NA
j_call: TRBJ1-6

cdr3_nt: TGTGCCAGTAGTCTAAGGACAGGGAGCGATCAGCCCCAGCATTTT
cdr3_aa: CASSLRTGSDQPQHF
v_call: TRBV19
d_call: TRBD1
clone_size: NA
j_call: TRBJ1-5

cdr3_nt: TGTGCCAGCAGCCCACTACAGGGGAACAATGAGCAGTTCTTC
cdr3_aa: CASSPLQGNNEQFF
v_call: TRBV7-7
d_call: TRBD1
clone_size: once
j_call: TRBJ2-1

cdr3_nt: TGTGCCAGCGGTTTCAGGGGCAATCAGCCCCAGCATTTT
cdr3_aa: CASGFRGNQPQHF
v_call: TRBV27
d_call: NA
clone_size: NA
j_call: TRBJ1-5

cdr3_nt: TGCGCCAGCAGCCAAGGTGCGGTCACAATTTCACCCCTCCACTTT
cdr3_aa: CASSQGAVTISPLHF
v_call: TRBV4-1
d_call: NA
clone_size: NA
j_call: TRBJ1-6

cdr3_nt: TGCGCCAGCAGCTTATTAGGACAGGGTAGGGATGAGCAGTTCTTC
cdr3_aa: CASSLLGQGRDEQFF
v_call: TRBV10-2
d_call: TRBD1
clone_size: NA
j_call: TRBJ2-1

cdr3_nt: TGCGCCAGCAGCTTAATGGGACTAGCGGGGGACGCGCAGTTCTTC
cdr3_aa: CASSLMGLAGDAQFF
v_call: TRBV4-1
d_call: TRBD2
clone_size: NA
j_call: TRBJ2-1

cdr3_nt: TGTGCCGTGCAGGGTTCCCATAATTCACCCCTCCACTTT
cdr3_aa: CAVQGSHNSPLHF
v_call: TRBV10-3
d_call: NA
clone_size: NA
j_call: TRBJ1-6

cdr3_nt: TGTGCCAGTAGGAGGGGGCTCGGCTATGGCTACACCTTC
cdr3_aa: CASRRGLGYGYTF
v_call: TRBV19
d_call: TRBD1
clone_size: NA
j_call: TRBJ1-2

cdr3_nt: TGCGCCAGCAGCCAAACAAAACAGGGGGCCCACGAGCAGTACTTC
cdr3_aa: CASSQTKQGAHEQYF
v_call: TRBV4-1
d_call: TRBD1
clone_size: NA
j_call: TRBJ2-7

cdr3_nt: TGCAGCGTTGGAACTTCTGGAGGGTCGAACACTGAAGCTTTCTTT
cdr3_aa: CSVGTSGGSNTEAFF
v_call: TRBV29-1
d_call: NA
clone_size: NA
j_call: TRBJ1-1

cdr3_nt: TGTGCCAGCAGCAGGGACAGGGGCTTCTACGAGCAGTACTTC
cdr3_aa: CASSRDRGFYEQYF
v_call: TRBV5-4
d_call: TRBD1
clone_size: NA
j_call: TRBJ2-7

cdr3_nt: TGCGCCAGCAGCGGCGGGACAGTAGAAGAGACCCAGTACTTC
cdr3_aa: CASSGGTVEETQYF
v_call: TRBV5-1
d_call: NA
clone_size: NA
j_call: TRBJ2-5

cdr3_nt: TGTGCCACCCGGCCCCAGGGCTCCTACAATGAGCAGTTCTTC
cdr3_aa: CATRPQGSYNEQFF
v_call: TRBV10-3
d_call: NA
clone_size: NA
j_call: TRBJ2-1

cdr3_nt: TGTGCCAGCAACCACCCCAGGGGGCTAGGTGGCTACACCTTC
cdr3_aa: CASNHPRGLGGYTF
v_call: TRBV6-6
d_call: TRBD1
clone_size: NA
j_call: TRBJ1-2

cdr3_nt: TGCGCCAGCAGCTTCTACAGGGGGCCCCAAGACACTGAAGCTTTCTTT
cdr3_aa: CASSFYRGPQDTEAFF
v_call: TRBV5-1
d_call: TRBD1
clone_size: NA
j_call: TRBJ1-1

cdr3_nt: TGTGCCAGCCGGACAGGGATGAGCACTGAAGCTTTCTTT
cdr3_aa: CASRTGMSTEAFF
v_call: TRBV6-1
d_call: TRBD1
clone_size: NA
j_call: TRBJ1-1

cdr3_nt: TGTGCCAGTAGTGCGCAGGGTCAGCCCCAGCATTTT
cdr3_aa: CASSAQGQPQHF
v_call: TRBV19
d_call: NA
clone_size: NA
j_call: TRBJ1-5

cdr3_nt: TGCGCCAGCAGCCGACGGGGGGAGAACACCGGGGAGCTGTTTTTT
cdr3_aa: CASSRRGENTGELFF
v_call: TRBV5-1
d_call: TRBD2
clone_size: NA
j_call: TRBJ2-2

cdr3_nt: TGTGCCAGCAGCGTAGGACAGGCGAACACTGAAGCTTTCTTT
cdr3_aa: CASSVGQANTEAFF
v_call: TRBV9
d_call: NA
clone_size: NA
j_call: TRBJ1-1

cdr3_nt: TGTGCCAGCAGCTCGCGGGACAGCCCCAAACCTATGGCTAGGACCTTC
cdr3_aa: CASSSRDSPKPMARTF
v_call: TRBV7-8
d_call: TRBD1
clone_size: once
j_call: TRBJ1-2

cdr3_nt: TGTGCCAGCAGCTTAGGGCCGGGATGGGCTAATGAAAAACTGTTTTTT
cdr3_aa: CASSLGPGWANEKLFF
v_call: TRBV7-2
d_call: NA
clone_size: NA
j_call: TRBJ1-4

cdr3_nt: TGTGCCGGCCGACAGGGAAGCTCCTATAATTCACCCCTCCACTTT
cdr3_aa: CAGRQGSSYNSPLHF
v_call: TRBV7-9
d_call: TRBD1
clone_size: NA
j_call: TRBJ1-6

cdr3_nt: TGCGCCAGCAGCTTTGGGGGGGCGGCGGCGGAGGTAGACGAGCAGTACTTC
cdr3_aa: CASSFGGAAAEVDEQYF
v_call: TRBV5-1
d_call: NA
clone_size: NA
j_call: TRBJ2-7

cdr3_nt: TGCGCCAGCAGCTTAAGGACTAATCGGGGAGATACGCAGTATTTT
cdr3_aa: CASSLRTNRGDTQYF
v_call: TRBV5-1
d_call: NA
clone_size: NA
j_call: TRBJ2-3

cdr3_nt: TGTGCCAGCAGCCCCGGACAGGTCCAAGAAACCCAGTACTTC
cdr3_aa: CASSPGQVQETQYF
v_call: TRBV11-3
d_call: TRBD1
clone_size: NA
j_call: TRBJ2-5

cdr3_nt: TGTGCCAGCAGCTTAGACAGGAGCGGGGGTGTTGGAGGCTACACCTTC
cdr3_aa: CASSLDRSGGVGGYTF
v_call: TRBV7-3
d_call: NA
clone_size: once
j_call: TRBJ1-2